These 17 T cell receptor beta chains share one sample of origin, sequenced in a study of T cells after yellow fever vaccination. One entry per CDR3 protein, called by TCRdb with MiXCR from the 5' RACE reads. Of approximately 140,000 distinct CDR3 sequences in the sample, less than 9.5% are singletons; the top ten hold under 0.95%. Sequencing was performed on CD4+ T cells sorted from PBMCs, taken 5 days after the yellow fever booster vaccination. The receptors shown here come from a man in his thirties or forties who received the YFV17D yellow fever vaccine.

Many counts were recorded for this clonotype. The J gene is TRBJ2-5, the V gene TRBV12-3 or TRBV12-4, with unresolved D. There are 13 residues in the CDR3. Trimming removed 6 bases from V and 5 bases from J, with 13 bases in between. The CDR3 loop reads CASSLPRVETQYF. CDR3 coding DNA: TGTGCCAGCAGCCTGCCTCGTGTGGAGACCCAGTACTTC.

J is TRBJ1-3 and V is TRBV6-1; maybe TRBD1 (6 bases). Germline lookup yields CDR1 MNHNS and CDR2 SASEGT. This CDR3 contains 16 residues. V lost 6 bases and J 4 bases, leaving 19 bases between the germline ends. This CDR3 is CASSPRGGGQGNTIYF. The CDR3 nucleotides are TGTGCCAGCAGCCCCCGGGGGGGGGGGCAAGGAAACACCATATATTTT.

This clonotype was picked up many times. This chain joins TRBV20-1 and TRBJ2-5, with D perhaps matching TRBD1 (5 bases). The CDR3 has 13 residues. Trimming removed 3 bases at V and 5 bases at J, with 13 bases between. CDR1 and CDR2 (germline): DFQATT, SNEGSKA (reference sequence). The CDR3 reads CSASTGAPETQYF. DNA for the CDR3: TGCAGTGCTAGCACTGGGGCGCCGGAGACCCAGTACTTC.

This clonotype was observed many times. The chain joins TRBV7-3 to TRBJ2-5; D uncertain. Germline CDR1 reads SGHTA; CDR2 reads FQGTGA. This CDR3 has 13 residues. V was clipped by 6 bases and J by 4 bases, with 12 bases between them. The CDR3 protein is CASSRHKAETQYF. In nucleotides, the CDR3 is TGTGCCAGCAGTAGACACAAGGCAGAGACCCAGTACTTC.

This clonotype has ten or more counts. This rearrangement joins TRBV18 to TRBJ1-1; D is uncertain. This CDR3 has 12 residues. Germline V lookup: CDR1 KGHSH, CDR2 LQKENI. V dropped 1 base and J dropped 11 bases, with 11 bases sitting between them. DNA of the CDR3: TGTGCCAGCTCACCACGGGGAGAGGTTGCTTTCTTT. As protein: CASSPRGEVAFF.

This clonotype has a count of ten or more. The rearrangement joins TRBV5-6 to TRBJ2-1; 13 bases match TRBD2. V shed 4 bases and J 6 bases; nucleotides not matched to a gene: 7. Germline-derived CDR1 and CDR2 are SGHDT and YYEEEE. This CDR3 has 16 residues. The DNA of the CDR3 is TGTGCCAGCAGCACAGGACTAGCGGGGGTAGGCAATGAGCAGTTCTTC. Protein sequence: CASSTGLAGVGNEQFF.

This clonotype was detected many times. The CDR3: CAIGAQETQYF. CDR3 bases: TGTGCCATCGGGGCACAAGAGACCCAGTACTTC. The chain couples TRBV10-3 to TRBJ2-5; a weak D match, TRBD1 (5 bases). This CDR3 is 11 amino acids long. V was shortened by 8 bases and J by 2 bases, with 6 bases between the two germline ends. Germline values: CDR1 ENHRY, CDR2 SYGVKD.

This clonotype was counted ten times or more. This sequence joins TRBV5-1 and TRBJ2-5; D is undetermined. The CDR3 length is 12 residues. Trimming removed 7 bases at V and 2 bases at J, with 9 bases between. CDR1 SGHRS and CDR2 YFSETQ come from the germline V gene. The DNA for the CDR3 is TGCGCCAGCTCCCTTCAACAAGAGACCCAGTACTTC. Its protein product is CASSLQQETQYF.

This clonotype was observed a handful of times. The chain couples TRBV5-4 to TRBJ1-1; a weak D match, TRBD1 (6 bases). Germline assignment: CDR1 SGHNT and CDR2 YYREEE (reference sequence). There are 14 residues in the CDR3. With 2 bases removed from V and 5 bases from J, the gap between germline ends came to 13 bases. The CDR3 protein is CASSFAGAGTEAFF. The CDR3 DNA reads as TGTGCCAGCAGCTTCGCGGGGGCGGGTACTGAAGCTTTCTTT.

The CDR3 spells CASRGADSPLHF. In DNA, the CDR3 is TGTGCCAGCAGGGGCGCCGATTCACCCCTCCACTTT. This chain connects TRBV12-3 or TRBV12-4 to TRBJ1-6, with no clear D. V gave up 6 bases and J gave up 8 bases, with 8 bases separating them. The CDR3 length is 12 residues.

This clonotype was recorded at least ten times. V and J are TRBV14 and TRBJ2-1; tentative D call: TRBD1 (5 bases). Germline CDR1 SGHDN, CDR2 FVKESK. The V and J ends lost 5 bases and 3 bases respectively, with 23 bases between them. The CDR3 extends over 18 amino acids. CDR3 in amino acids: CASSYRTTSLDSYNEQFF. The CDR3 DNA sequence: TGTGCCAGCAGCTACAGGACCACCTCCCTAGATAGCTACAATGAGCAGTTCTTC.

At least ten counts were recorded for this clonotype. The chain joins TRBV7-2 to TRBJ2-2, with D tentatively TRBD1 or TRBD2 (6 bases each). The CDR3 length is 16 residues. Germline V CDR1 and CDR2: SGHTA, FQGNSA. The V and J ends lost 7 bases and 4 bases respectively, with 19 bases between them. CDR3 bases: TGTGCCAGCAACCTAGGGGGGATAGCGGTCACCGGGGAGCTGTTTTTT. Its protein product is CASNLGGIAVTGELFF.

This clonotype was counted ten times or more. V gene TRBV19 combines with J gene TRBJ2-1; possibly TRBD1 for D (5 bases). V was pared by 6 bases and J by 6 bases, with 15 bases between. This CDR3 region has 14 residues. Germline V gene lookup returns CDR1 LNHDA and CDR2 SQIVND (reference sequence). As DNA, the CDR3 is TGTGCCAGTAGGGGGCTTGGGTCGGGCAATGAGCAGTTCTTC. Translating gives CASRGLGSGNEQFF.

This clonotype was seen many times. The CDR3 protein is CASSKDSPYEQYF. In DNA, the CDR3 is TGCGCCAGCAGCAAAGACAGCCCCTACGAGCAGTACTTC. The chain links TRBV5-1 to TRBJ2-7; D possibly corresponds to TRBD1 (5 bases). The CDR3 is 13 residues long. Germline CDR1 and CDR2: SGHRS and YFSETQ. Trimming removed 4 bases at V and 2 bases at J, with 10 bases between.

This clonotype showed up many times. V usage is TRBV14 and J usage is TRBJ2-1; D possibly uses TRBD1 or TRBD2 (5 bases each). Trimming took 1 base from V and 9 from J, leaving 10 bases between them. Germline V gene data show CDR1 as SGHDN and CDR2 as FVKESK. The CDR3 runs 13 residues. The CDR3 protein is CASSQVGVGEQFF. The CDR3 nucleotides are TGTGCCAGCAGCCAAGTGGGGGTGGGTGAGCAGTTCTTC. The complete variable domain, with remaining parts taken from reference TRBV14 and TRBJ2-1, reads EAGVTQFPSHSVIEKGQTVTLRCDPISGHDNLYWYRRVMGKEIKFLLHFVKESKQDESGMPNNRFLAERTGGTYSTLKVQPAELEDSGVYFCASSQVGVGEQFFGPGTRLTVL.

This clonotype was found many times. The chain recombines TRBV7-3 with TRBJ1-5; possible D gene TRBD1, 5 bases. Germline CDR1 and CDR2: SGHTA and FQGTGA. Trimming pared 2 bases from V and 7 bases from J, leaving 9 bases between. The CDR3 totals 13 residues. The CDR3 nucleotides read TGTGCCAGCAGCTTACAGTGGGGGCAGCCCCAGCATTTT. Its protein product is CASSLQWGQPQHF.

This clonotype showed up many times. This chain connects TRBV12-3 or TRBV12-4 to TRBJ2-7, with TRBD1 as a possible D gene (5 bases). The V gene lost 5 bases and the J gene lost 3 bases, with 8 bases spanning the gap. The CDR3 runs to 12 residues. The CDR3 spells CASSPDSYEQYF. The CDR3 nucleotides are TGTGCCAGCAGTCCCGACAGCTACGAGCAGTACTTC.